This section outlines one T cell receptor (beta chain) sequence together with its context. Libraries were prepared by immunoSEQ multiplex PCR; TCRdb keeps only in-frame clonotypes and omits some of them. This sample carries roughly 89,000 clones, less than 85% of them seen once, and the ten largest clones take 10%. V was pared by 4 bases and J by 4 bases, with 8 bases of the junction left unmatched. Germline V gene data show CDR1 as MNHEY and CDR2 as SVGAGI. The length of the CDR3 is 15 residues. The data belong to a study of blood T cell repertoires in COVID-19. This chain joins TRBV6-5 and TRBJ1-1; 8 bases are shared with TRBD1. This sequence originates from a woman in her seventies with acute or convalescent COVID-19. The sample was peripheral blood. The CDR3 coding sequence is TGTGCCAGCAGTTTCGTGCAGGGGGCTGGCACTGAAGCTTTCTTT. Translating it yields CASSFVQGAGTEAFF.